This T cell receptor (beta chain) was captured by sequencing in a study of spatial heterogeneity in lung cancer (dated by TCRdb to between 2019 and 2020). About the study as a whole: Beta-chain transcripts were consistently detected in greater numbers than alpha-chain transcripts, which likely reflected higher beta-chain transcript abundance. At surgery, around 200 tumor regions, roughly 63 matched nontumor lung samples and a few dozen PBMC samples were TCR-sequenced for both alpha and beta chains. In the raw uncorrected reads, each unique combination of TCR and UMI appeared on average more than ten times. Nonsynonymous mutation counts, determined by whole-exome sequencing of tumor tissue, were related to features of the TCR repertoire. In non-small cell lung cancer, the study made a quantitative comparison of TCR alpha and beta repertoires among multiple tumor regions, matched nontumor lung and blood. Results and caveats for the whole study, not just this receptor: Additional single-cell paired TCR alpha and beta sequencing was considered necessary to confirm, at a functional level, the hypothesis that regional TCRs recognize regional mutations. Ubiquitous expanded tumor TCRs showed up in blood more often at tumor resection than at routine follow-up.

Points on this clonotype: There is no known antigen for this receptor. No much larger clonotype is one base removed from it; base qualities were not supplied.

Its CDR3 holds 15 amino acids, cysteine through phenylalanine. CDR3 DNA is the only sequence kept; it has 45 bases, read in frame from the first base. Germline trimming: 5 bases from V, 5 bases from J; junction bases outside gene matches: 5. CDR1 and CDR2, per the germline V gene, are SGHTA and FQGNSA. What the time point label conveys for this sample: sample taken at primary tumor resection. Whole RNA extracted from tumor and nontumor lung tissue, or from cryopreserved PBMC samples, was used for TCR sequencing without cell sorting. Donors were some 78 patients with early-stage, untreated non-small cell lung cancer from the lung TRACERx cohort. Patients were selected for TCR sequencing only if sufficient RNA was available from at least two tumor regions. The library was made by 5' RACE. The sequencer was a NextSeq 500. To allow correction of PCR and sequencing errors, the TCR library protocol tagged every TCR cDNA molecule with a unique molecular identifier. The authors' pipeline ran thus. TCR identification, UMI-based error correction and CDR3 extraction were performed with Decombinator tools. Expanded TCRs were defined as those above a frequency of 2 per 1,000, corresponding to the top 1% of the tumor frequency distribution. Renyi diversity was calculated using the R vegan package after each repertoire was subsampled 100 times to 5,000 TCRs. CDR3 similarity networks were built from amino acid triplet string-kernel similarity, with CDR3s being connected when pairwise similarity was above 0.82. TCRdb passed the public sequencing reads through fastp at Q25 and MiXCR, retaining productive beta sequences. Each CDR3 protein appears once, grouped with its most common genes and DNA. These V and J calls rely on TCRdb rather than the paper's analysis. This sample is represented by about 82,000 distinct CDR3 sequences; 10% to 15% of them were singletons. Of the sample, around 4.6% is held by the ten largest clones.

The chain links TRBV7-2 with TRBJ2-5; 13 bases in between match TRBD2. Sequenced here: PBMCs, sampled at surgery. The clonotype was recovered from a male donor with early-stage non-small cell lung cancer. The sequence in DNA is TGTGCCAGCAGCATGACTAGCGGGAGGTTGGAGACCCAGTACTTC. Protein translation: CASSMTSGRLETQYF.